This TCR beta chain was found in a study of blood T cells in healthy people across ages. Primed by a sample-barcoded 5' primer and a J-beta primer mix, a second PCR proceeded for roughly 7 to 11 cycles. Through a template-switch adaptor with 12 random nucleotides, each cDNA molecule received a tag. From the 5' RACE reads, TCRdb called clonotypes with MiXCR, one entry per CDR3 protein. The table shows approximately 850,000 distinct CDR3 sequences, with around two fifths occurring only once. The study isolated at least 6 million PBMCs from each sample. Extraction of total RNA produced a minimum of 5.5 micrograms from each sample. CDR3 length: 11 residues. CDR1 is DFQATT and CDR2 is SNEGSKA in the germline V gene (reference sequence). This clonotype was seen only once.

This TCR came from a man aged 55-75 years in good health. The chain combines TRBV20-1 with TRBJ2-5, with D unresolved. The DNA matches TRBJ2-7 better at its end, which makes the J call doubtful. The sample taken for sequencing was blood. The CDR3 sequence: CSANVLNEQYF. CDR3 DNA: TGCAGTGCTAACGTATTGAACGAGCAGTACTTC.